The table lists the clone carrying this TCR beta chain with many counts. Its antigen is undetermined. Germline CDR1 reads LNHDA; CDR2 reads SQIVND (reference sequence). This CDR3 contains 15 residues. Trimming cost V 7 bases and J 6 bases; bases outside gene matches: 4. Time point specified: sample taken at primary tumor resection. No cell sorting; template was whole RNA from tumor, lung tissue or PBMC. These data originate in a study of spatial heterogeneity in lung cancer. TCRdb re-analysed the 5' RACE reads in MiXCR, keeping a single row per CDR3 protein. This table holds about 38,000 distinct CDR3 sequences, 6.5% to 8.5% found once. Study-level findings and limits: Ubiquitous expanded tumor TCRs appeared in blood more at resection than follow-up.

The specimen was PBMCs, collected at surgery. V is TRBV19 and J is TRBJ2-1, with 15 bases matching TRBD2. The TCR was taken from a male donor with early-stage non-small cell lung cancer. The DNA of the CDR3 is TGTGCCAGTAACGTGGGACTAGCGGGGGGCAATGAGCAGTTCTTC. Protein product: CASNVGLAGGNEQFF.